This paragraph reports one T cell receptor beta chain. CDR3 length: 13 amino acids. The V end lost 6 bases, the J end lost 6 bases, and 14 bases lay between the germline ends. CDR1 is SGHVS, CDR2 FQNEAQ, per germline. Method: immunoSEQ multiplex PCR; TCRdb's copy keeps in-frame clones and lacks some. The table lists approximately 70,000 clones, about 93% of them singletons. The sample is drawn from a study of T cell changes during pregnancy in multiple sclerosis. The sequence was collected from a female donor with multiple sclerosis, enrolled in a pregnancy study. This chain connects TRBV7-8 to TRBJ1-1, with D possibly matching TRBD1 (6 bases). Sequencing used CD4+ T cells from peripheral blood mononuclear cells, obtained after pregnancy. CDR3 amino acids: CASSVRQAAEAFF. CDR3 bases: TGTGCCAGCAGTGTACGACAGGCGGCTGAAGCTTTCTTT.